A selection of T cell receptor beta chains follows, all from one sample in a study of spatial heterogeneity in lung cancer. TCRdb redid the calling of the 5' RACE reads with MiXCR, one entry per CDR3 protein. The sample includes around 45,000 distinct CDR3 sequences, about 10% of them seen just once. The sequencing used PBMCs, collected at surgery. These receptors were obtained from a female donor with early-stage non-small cell lung cancer. Both conserved end residues are part of each CDR3. A D gene is named only where the DNA matches it firmly. Clone sizes are given selectively: once, few, many, or a class where the clone is expanded.

V gene: TRBV6-5; J gene: TRBJ1-1; clone size: many; D gene: NA; CDR3 DNA: TGTGCCAGCAGTTCCCAAAACAGCGCCACTGAAGCTTTCTTT; CDR3 protein: CASSSQNSATEAFF
V gene: TRBV20-1; J gene: TRBJ1-5; clone size: NA; D gene: TRBD1; CDR3 DNA: TGCAGTGTCGCGACAGGGCAAACTCAGCCCCAGCATTTT; CDR3 protein: CSVATGQTQPQHF
V gene: TRBV28; J gene: TRBJ1-2; clone size: NA; D gene: NA; CDR3 DNA: TGTGCCAGCAGTCCCCGGACAGTGTATGGCTACACCTTC; CDR3 protein: CASSPRTVYGYTF
V gene: TRBV6-5; J gene: TRBJ1-3; clone size: NA; D gene: TRBD1; CDR3 DNA: TGTGCCAGCGGAGACAGGGTCGCGAACACCATATATTTT; CDR3 protein: CASGDRVANTIYF
V gene: TRBV2; J gene: TRBJ2-2; clone size: many; D gene: NA; CDR3 DNA: TGTGCCAGCAGCAAGGACGGAACGAACACCGGGGAGCTGTTTTTT; CDR3 protein: CASSKDGTNTGELFF
V gene: TRBV5-1; J gene: TRBJ2-5; clone size: many; D gene: TRBD1; CDR3 DNA: TGCGCCAGCACCTCCGGGACAGGGGAAGAGACCCAGTACTTC; CDR3 protein: CASTSGTGEETQYF
V gene: TRBV6-5; J gene: TRBJ2-7; clone size: NA; D gene: NA; CDR3 DNA: TGTGCCAGCAGTCAACGGGACGAATTCTACGAGCAGTACTTC; CDR3 protein: CASSQRDEFYEQYF
V gene: TRBV4-3; J gene: TRBJ1-2; clone size: NA; D gene: NA; CDR3 DNA: TGCGCCAGCAGCCAGACCACCACAGGAGCCTATGGCTACACCTTC; CDR3 protein: CASSQTTTGAYGYTF
V gene: TRBV29-1; J gene: TRBJ1-1; clone size: once; D gene: TRBD1; CDR3 DNA: TGCAGCGTTGCCCCAGGGGGACTCGGCACTGAAGCTTTCTTT; CDR3 protein: CSVAPGGLGTEAFF
V gene: TRBV12-3/TRBV12-4; J gene: TRBJ2-2; clone size: few; D gene: NA; CDR3 DNA: TGTGCCAGCAGCCTACCGGGACGGCGGGTGCGCGGGGAGCTGTTTTTT; CDR3 protein: CASSLPGRRVRGELFF
V gene: TRBV2; J gene: TRBJ1-1; clone size: NA; D gene: NA; CDR3 DNA: TGTGCCAGCAGTCCGTACACTGAAGCTTTCTTT; CDR3 protein: CASSPYTEAFF
V gene: TRBV9; J gene: TRBJ2-7; clone size: NA; D gene: TRBD2; CDR3 DNA: TGTGCCAGCAGCCCCCTGGGACTAGCGGGGGCAAGGGAGCAGTACTTC; CDR3 protein: CASSPLGLAGAREQYF
V gene: TRBV5-1; J gene: TRBJ2-3; clone size: few; D gene: TRBD2; CDR3 DNA: TGCGCCAGCACGGGACTAAACCCAGGGGATACGCAGTATTTT; CDR3 protein: CASTGLNPGDTQYF
V gene: TRBV9; J gene: TRBJ2-3; clone size: many; D gene: NA; CDR3 DNA: TGTGCCAGCAGCGTAGCCCCCGGCAGTATCTCTAGCACAGATACGCAGTATTTT; CDR3 protein: CASSVAPGSISSTDTQYF
V gene: TRBV6-4; J gene: TRBJ2-1; clone size: many; D gene: NA; CDR3 DNA: TGTGCCAGCAGTGACGGTATCAATGAGCAGTTCTTC; CDR3 protein: CASSDGINEQFF
V gene: TRBV12-3/TRBV12-4; J gene: TRBJ2-1; clone size: NA; D gene: TRBD2; CDR3 DNA: TGTGCCAGCCCTGGGGGGGGCTCCTACAATGAGCAGTTCTTC; CDR3 protein: CASPGGGSYNEQFF
V gene: TRBV7-6; J gene: TRBJ2-7; clone size: few; D gene: NA; CDR3 DNA: TGTGCCAGCAGCCCCCGGGACTCACGTACGTACGAGCAGTACTTC; CDR3 protein: CASSPRDSRTYEQYF
V gene: TRBV7-6; J gene: TRBJ2-7; clone size: few; D gene: NA; CDR3 DNA: TGTGCCAGCAGCCTCCGGGACACTTCCTACGAGCAGTACTTC; CDR3 protein: CASSLRDTSYEQYF
V gene: TRBV9; J gene: TRBJ1-6; clone size: NA; D gene: NA; CDR3 DNA: TGTGCCAGCAGCCCCTCAGGGAGCCTGACGTCACCCCTCCACTTT; CDR3 protein: CASSPSGSLTSPLHF
V gene: TRBV20-1; J gene: TRBJ2-7; clone size: many; D gene: NA; CDR3 DNA: TGCAGTGCTACAGACAGCTACTACGAGCAGTACTTC; CDR3 protein: CSATDSYYEQYF
V gene: TRBV9; J gene: TRBJ2-5; clone size: few; D gene: NA; CDR3 DNA: TGTGCCAGCAGTCGGACCCCAGAAGAGACCCAGTACTTC; CDR3 protein: CASSRTPEETQYF
V gene: TRBV20-1; J gene: TRBJ1-6; clone size: many; D gene: TRBD1; CDR3 DNA: TGCACAGGGGGGGCGGCCTATAATTCACCCCTCCACTTT; CDR3 protein: CTGGAAYNSPLHF
V gene: TRBV25-1; J gene: TRBJ1-5; clone size: few; D gene: NA; CDR3 DNA: TGTGCCAGCAGTGCCGGGGGTCCGCAGCCCCAGCATTTT; CDR3 protein: CASSAGGPQPQHF
V gene: TRBV3-1; J gene: TRBJ2-5; clone size: many; D gene: NA; CDR3 DNA: TGTGCCAGCAGCCTCACGGGTCCCCGCGACCCTCGAGAGACCCAGTACTTC; CDR3 protein: CASSLTGPRDPRETQYF
V gene: TRBV4-3; J gene: TRBJ1-2; clone size: NA; D gene: NA; CDR3 DNA: TGCGCCAGCAGCCAAGAAGCTCAGGGGCAGGGCTATGGCTACACCTTC; CDR3 protein: CASSQEAQGQGYGYTF
V gene: TRBV5-1; J gene: TRBJ2-1; clone size: NA; D gene: TRBD1; CDR3 DNA: TGCGCCAGCAGGACCGGGACAGGGGCTGGCCATGAGCAGTTCTTC; CDR3 protein: CASRTGTGAGHEQFF
V gene: TRBV25-1; J gene: TRBJ2-7; clone size: NA; D gene: NA; CDR3 DNA: TGTGCCAGCAGTGAATTGGGAACCTACGAGCAGTACTTC; CDR3 protein: CASSELGTYEQYF
V gene: TRBV27; J gene: TRBJ2-3; clone size: many; D gene: NA; CDR3 DNA: TGTGCCAGCAGTCCCTCCACAGATACGCAGTATTTT; CDR3 protein: CASSPSTDTQYF
V gene: TRBV7-8; J gene: TRBJ2-7; clone size: few; D gene: NA; CDR3 DNA: TGTGCCAGCAGCACGACTAGTTTGCACGAGCAGTACTTC; CDR3 protein: CASSTTSLHEQYF
V gene: TRBV7-2; J gene: TRBJ2-3; clone size: many; D gene: NA; CDR3 DNA: TGTGCCAGCAGCTCGCTCCGAACGCAGTATTTT; CDR3 protein: CASSSLRTQYF
V gene: TRBV27; J gene: TRBJ1-1; clone size: few; D gene: NA; CDR3 DNA: TGTGCCAGCAAACGGTTGGGTACGAACACTGAAGCTTTCTTT; CDR3 protein: CASKRLGTNTEAFF
V gene: TRBV20-1; J gene: TRBJ2-7; clone size: few; D gene: NA; CDR3 DNA: TGCAGTGCTAGATACGAGAGCTCCTACGAGCAGTACTTC; CDR3 protein: CSARYESSYEQYF
V gene: TRBV7-2; J gene: TRBJ2-1; clone size: NA; D gene: NA; CDR3 DNA: TGTGCCAGCAGTCTTAGCAGAACCTACAATGAGCAGTTCTTC; CDR3 protein: CASSLSRTYNEQFF
V gene: TRBV24-1; J gene: TRBJ2-1; clone size: few; D gene: TRBD1; CDR3 DNA: TGTGCCACCAGTGACCCGGGACAGTACAATGAGCAGTTCTTC; CDR3 protein: CATSDPGQYNEQFF
V gene: TRBV7-9; J gene: TRBJ2-5; clone size: few; D gene: NA; CDR3 DNA: TGTGCCAGCAGCCGATGGGGTGGCGGCCAGGAGACCCAGTACTTC; CDR3 protein: CASSRWGGGQETQYF
V gene: TRBV20-1; J gene: TRBJ1-5; clone size: many; D gene: NA; CDR3 DNA: TGCAGTGCCACCCGAGTGGGTGTTATAGGGCCCCAGCATTTT; CDR3 protein: CSATRVGVIGPQHF
V gene: TRBV11-2; J gene: TRBJ1-4; clone size: many; D gene: NA; CDR3 DNA: TGTGCCAGCAGCTCGGACAGCTCTAATGAAAAACTGTTTTTT; CDR3 protein: CASSSDSSNEKLFF
V gene: TRBV5-6; J gene: TRBJ2-3; clone size: many; D gene: NA; CDR3 DNA: TGTGCCAGCAGCTTGGGGGGCACAGATACGCAGTATTTT; CDR3 protein: CASSLGGTDTQYF
V gene: TRBV13; J gene: TRBJ2-5; clone size: many; D gene: NA; CDR3 DNA: TGTGCCAGCAGCTTACGAAGGGGAGAGACCCAGTACTTC; CDR3 protein: CASSLRRGETQYF
V gene: TRBV6-2/TRBV6-3; J gene: TRBJ2-3; clone size: NA; D gene: TRBD2; CDR3 DNA: TGTGCCAGCAGTTACTCCCCTCAAGCGGGGGGCGCAGATACGCAGTATTTT; CDR3 protein: CASSYSPQAGGADTQYF
V gene: TRBV11-2; J gene: TRBJ1-3; clone size: many; D gene: NA; CDR3 DNA: TGTGCCAGCAGCTTTGATGGAGACACCATATATTTT; CDR3 protein: CASSFDGDTIYF
V gene: TRBV29-1; J gene: TRBJ2-2; clone size: many; D gene: TRBD1; CDR3 DNA: TGCAGCGTCGGTAGGACAGGGGGCGCGTTCGGGGAGCTGTTTTTT; CDR3 protein: CSVGRTGGAFGELFF
V gene: TRBV12-3/TRBV12-4; J gene: TRBJ1-5; clone size: few; D gene: NA; CDR3 DNA: TGTGCCAGCAGCTCCGGGTTCCCTAGCAATCAGCCCCAGCATTTT; CDR3 protein: CASSSGFPSNQPQHF
V gene: TRBV5-1; J gene: TRBJ1-1; clone size: many; D gene: NA; CDR3 DNA: TGCGCCAGCAGTTCGGAACCTGGGGGAGGTGACACTGAAGCTTTCTTT; CDR3 protein: CASSSEPGGGDTEAFF